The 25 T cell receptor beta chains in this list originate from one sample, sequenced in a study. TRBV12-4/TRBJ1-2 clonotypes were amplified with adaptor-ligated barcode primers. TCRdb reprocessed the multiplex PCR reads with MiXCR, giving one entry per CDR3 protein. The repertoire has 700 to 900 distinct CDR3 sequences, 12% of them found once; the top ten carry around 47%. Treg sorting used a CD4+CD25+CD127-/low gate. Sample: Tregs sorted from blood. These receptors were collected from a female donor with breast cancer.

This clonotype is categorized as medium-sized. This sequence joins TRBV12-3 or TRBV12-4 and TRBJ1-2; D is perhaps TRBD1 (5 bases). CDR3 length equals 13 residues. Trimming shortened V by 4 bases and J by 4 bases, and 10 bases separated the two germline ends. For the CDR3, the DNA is TGTGCCAGCAGTTCTGACAGTGTCTATGGCTACACCTTC. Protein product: CASSSDSVYGYTF.

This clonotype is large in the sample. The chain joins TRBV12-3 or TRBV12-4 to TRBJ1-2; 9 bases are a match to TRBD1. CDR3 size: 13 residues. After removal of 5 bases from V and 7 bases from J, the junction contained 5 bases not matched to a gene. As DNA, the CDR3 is TGTGCCAGCAGTGCCGGACAGGGGTCTGGCTACACCTTC. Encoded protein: CASSAGQGSGYTF.

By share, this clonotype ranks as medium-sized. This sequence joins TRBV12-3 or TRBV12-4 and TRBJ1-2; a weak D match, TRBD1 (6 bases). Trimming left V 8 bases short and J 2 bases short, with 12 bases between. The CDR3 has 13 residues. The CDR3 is CASAFTGNYGYTF. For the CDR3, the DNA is TGTGCCAGCGCGTTTACAGGGAACTATGGCTACACCTTC.

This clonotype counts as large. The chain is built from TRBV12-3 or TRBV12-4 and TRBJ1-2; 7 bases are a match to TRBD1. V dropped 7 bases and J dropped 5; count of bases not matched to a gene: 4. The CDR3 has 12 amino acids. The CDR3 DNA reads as TGTGCCAGCACCCCGACAGGGTATGGCTACACCTTC. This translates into CASTPTGYGYTF.

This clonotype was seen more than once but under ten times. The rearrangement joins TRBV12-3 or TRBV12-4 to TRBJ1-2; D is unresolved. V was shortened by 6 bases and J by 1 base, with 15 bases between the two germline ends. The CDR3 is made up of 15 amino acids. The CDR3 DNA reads TGTGCCAGCAGCCACGGGAGGAGATTTAACTATGGCTACACCTTC. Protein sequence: CASSHGRRFNYGYTF.

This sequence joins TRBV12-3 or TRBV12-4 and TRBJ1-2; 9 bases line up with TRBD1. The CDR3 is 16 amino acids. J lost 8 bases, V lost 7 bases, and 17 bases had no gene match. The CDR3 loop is CASTLMGQGPSRGYTF. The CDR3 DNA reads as TGTGCCAGCACCCTAATGGGACAGGGTCCGAGTAGAGGCTACACCTTC.

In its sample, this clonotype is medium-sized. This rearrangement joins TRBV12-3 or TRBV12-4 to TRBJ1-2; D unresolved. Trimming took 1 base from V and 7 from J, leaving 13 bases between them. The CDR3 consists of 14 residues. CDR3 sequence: CASSLGLRGFGYTF. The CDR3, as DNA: TGTGCCAGCAGTTTAGGGTTGAGAGGTTTTGGCTACACCTTC.

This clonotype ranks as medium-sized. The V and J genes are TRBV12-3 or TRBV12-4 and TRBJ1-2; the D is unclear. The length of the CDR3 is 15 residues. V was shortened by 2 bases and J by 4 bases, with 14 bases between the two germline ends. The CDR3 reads CASSLSMGDSYGYTF. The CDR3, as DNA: TGTGCCAGCAGTTTAAGTATGGGAGATTCCTATGGCTACACCTTC.

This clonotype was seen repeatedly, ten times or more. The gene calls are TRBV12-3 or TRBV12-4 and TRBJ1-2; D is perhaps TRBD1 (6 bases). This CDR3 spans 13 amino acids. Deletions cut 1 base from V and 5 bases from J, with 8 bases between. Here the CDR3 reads CASSLGRGYGYTF. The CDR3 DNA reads TGTGCCAGCAGTTTAGGCAGGGGTTATGGCTACACCTTC.

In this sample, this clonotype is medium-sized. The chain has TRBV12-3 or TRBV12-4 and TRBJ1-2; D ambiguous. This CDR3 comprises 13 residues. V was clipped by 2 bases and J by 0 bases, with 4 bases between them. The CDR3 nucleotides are TGTGCCAGCAGTTTAAGGACTAACTATGGCTACACCTTC. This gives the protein CASSLRTNYGYTF.

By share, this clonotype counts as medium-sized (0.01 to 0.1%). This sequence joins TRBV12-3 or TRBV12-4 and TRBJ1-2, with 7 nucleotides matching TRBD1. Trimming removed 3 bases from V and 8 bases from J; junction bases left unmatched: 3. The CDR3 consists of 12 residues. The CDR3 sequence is CASSFDREGYTF. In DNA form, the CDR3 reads TGTGCCAGCAGTTTCGACAGGGAAGGCTACACCTTC.

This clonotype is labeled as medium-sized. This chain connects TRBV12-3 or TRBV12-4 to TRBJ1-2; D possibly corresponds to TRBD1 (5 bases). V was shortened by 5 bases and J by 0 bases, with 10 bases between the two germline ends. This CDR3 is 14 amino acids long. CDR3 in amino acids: CASSPTGANYGYTF. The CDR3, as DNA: TGTGCCAGCAGTCCCACAGGAGCTAACTATGGCTACACCTTC.

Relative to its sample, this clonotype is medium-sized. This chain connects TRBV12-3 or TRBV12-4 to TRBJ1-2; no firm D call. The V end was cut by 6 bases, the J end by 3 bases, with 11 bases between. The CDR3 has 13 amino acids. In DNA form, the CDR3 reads TGTGCCAGCAGCCCGGCGGGAGACTATGGCTACACCTTC. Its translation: CASSPAGDYGYTF.

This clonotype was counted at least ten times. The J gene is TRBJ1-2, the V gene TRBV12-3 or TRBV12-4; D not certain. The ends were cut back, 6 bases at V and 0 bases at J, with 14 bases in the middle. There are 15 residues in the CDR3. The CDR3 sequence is CASRAAVPTNYGYTF. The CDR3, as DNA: TGTGCCAGCAGAGCCGCAGTACCCACTAACTATGGCTACACCTTC.

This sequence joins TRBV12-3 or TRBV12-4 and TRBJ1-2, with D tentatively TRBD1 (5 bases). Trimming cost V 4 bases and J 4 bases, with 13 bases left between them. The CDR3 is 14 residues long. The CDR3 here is CASSSEDKGYGYTF. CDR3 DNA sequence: TGTGCCAGCAGTTCCGAGGACAAGGGCTATGGCTACACCTTC.

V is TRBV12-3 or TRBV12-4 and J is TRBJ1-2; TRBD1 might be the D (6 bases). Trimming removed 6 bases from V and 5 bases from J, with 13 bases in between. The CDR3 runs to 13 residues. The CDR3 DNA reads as TGTGCCAGCAGGAGTACAGGACAGTATGGCTACACCTTC. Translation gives CASRSTGQYGYTF.

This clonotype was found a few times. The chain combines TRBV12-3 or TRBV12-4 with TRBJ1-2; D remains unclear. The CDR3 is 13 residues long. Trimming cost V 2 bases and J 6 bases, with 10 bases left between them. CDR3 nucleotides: TGTGCCAGCAGTTTAAGCCGTGGAGATGGCTACACCTTC. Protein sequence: CASSLSRGDGYTF.

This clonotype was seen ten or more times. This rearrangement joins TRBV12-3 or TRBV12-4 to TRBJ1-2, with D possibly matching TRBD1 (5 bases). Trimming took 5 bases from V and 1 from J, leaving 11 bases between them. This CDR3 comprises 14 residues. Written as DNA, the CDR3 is TGTGCCAGCAGTCCCGGGACTGATAACTATGGCTACACCTTC. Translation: CASSPGTDNYGYTF.

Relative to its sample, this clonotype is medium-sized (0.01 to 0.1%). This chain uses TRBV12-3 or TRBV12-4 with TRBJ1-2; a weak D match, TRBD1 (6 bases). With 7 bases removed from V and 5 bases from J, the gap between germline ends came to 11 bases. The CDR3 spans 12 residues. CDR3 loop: CASKDSIYGYTF. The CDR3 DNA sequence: TGTGCCAGCAAGGACAGTATTTATGGCTACACCTTC.

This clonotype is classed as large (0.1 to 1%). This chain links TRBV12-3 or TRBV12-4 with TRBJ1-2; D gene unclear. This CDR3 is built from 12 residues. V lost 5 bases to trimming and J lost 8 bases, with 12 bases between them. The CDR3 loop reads CASSPLRGGYTF. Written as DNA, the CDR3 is TGTGCCAGCAGTCCCCTTAGAGGAGGCTACACCTTC.

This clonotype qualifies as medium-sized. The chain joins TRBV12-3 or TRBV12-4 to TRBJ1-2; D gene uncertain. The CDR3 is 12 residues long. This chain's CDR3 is CASGREDYGYTF. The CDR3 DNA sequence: TGTGCTTCGGGAAGGGAAGACTATGGCTACACCTTC.

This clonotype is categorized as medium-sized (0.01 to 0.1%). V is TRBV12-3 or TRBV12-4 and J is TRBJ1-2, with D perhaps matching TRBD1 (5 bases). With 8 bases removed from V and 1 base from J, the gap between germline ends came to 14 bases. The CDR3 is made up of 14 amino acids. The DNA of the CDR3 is TGTGCCAGCGGCCTACGAGGGGTTAACTATGGCTACACCTTC. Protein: CASGLRGVNYGYTF.

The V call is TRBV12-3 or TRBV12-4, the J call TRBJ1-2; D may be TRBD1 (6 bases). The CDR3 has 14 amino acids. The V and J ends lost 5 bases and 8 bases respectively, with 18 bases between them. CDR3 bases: TGTGCCAGCAGTCGACAAACAGGGACCGGCGGCTACACCTTC. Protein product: CASSRQTGTGGYTF.

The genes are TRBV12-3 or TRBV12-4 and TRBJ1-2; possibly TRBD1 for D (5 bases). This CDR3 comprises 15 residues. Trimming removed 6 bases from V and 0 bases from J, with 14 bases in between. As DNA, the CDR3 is TGTGCCAGCAGATTTGGGGCCTTAGCTAACTATGGCTACACCTTC. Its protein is CASRFGALANYGYTF.

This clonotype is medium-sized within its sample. Here the CDR3 reads CASSPSDSLYGYTF. The CDR3 DNA reads as TGTGCCAGCAGTCCCTCTGACAGCCTCTATGGCTACACCTTC. J is TRBJ1-2 and V is TRBV12-3 or TRBV12-4; possibly TRBD1 for D (5 bases). Trimming removed 5 bases at V and 4 bases at J, with 14 bases between. The CDR3 is 14 residues long.